Sequencing of this TCR beta chain was carried out in a study of CD8 T cells in Susac syndrome. CDR3 length equals 13 residues. Looked up from germline, CDR1 is SGHNT and CDR2 is YYREEE (reference sequence). V lost 3 bases to trimming and J lost 6 bases, with 10 bases between them. An input of roughly 0.5 to 1 ug of RNA was subjected to reverse transcription using random hexamers. An immunoSEQ multiplex PCR generated amplified TCR beta CDR3 products spanning 54 Vbeta and 13 Jbeta. TCRdb reprocessed the immunoSEQ multiplex PCR reads with MiXCR, giving one entry per CDR3 protein. The sample records about 210,000 distinct CDR3 sequences, over 85% being singletons. Age- and sex-matched healthy donors served as the control group. TEMRA cells were FACS-enriched and CD8+ and CD4+ T cells negatively isolated.

The receptor was isolated from a human donor in good health. V and J are TRBV5-4 and TRBJ2-1; no clear D gene. Source material: CD4+ T cells from PBMCs. The CDR3, as DNA: TGTGCCAGCAGCTCCCTGAGAAGCAATGAGCAGTTCTTC. Amino acid sequence: CASSSLRSNEQFF. The whole variable domain, remainder taken from reference TRBV5-4 and TRBJ2-1, is ETGVTQSPTHLIKTRGQQVTLRCSSQSGHNTVSWYQQALGQGPQFIFQYYREEENGRGNFPPRFSGLQFPNYSSELNVNALELDDSALYLCASSSLRSNEQFFGPGTRLTVL.